Below, 30 T cell receptor beta chains from the same sample are listed, as sequenced in a study of graft-versus-host responses after intestinal transplantation. The method was immunoSEQ multiplex PCR; TCRdb's version includes in-frame clones alone and lacks a portion of them. Of 55,000 to 70,000 clones in the sample, about 90% are singletons; the top ten hold 2.5% to 3%. The starting material was PBMCs, obtained approximately four months after intestinal transplantation. Receptors originate from a human patient who received an intestinal transplant, so some T cells may come from the graft donor.

V and J are TRBV5-1 and TRBJ1-1, with 7 bases lining up with TRBD1. The junction had 6 bases not matched to a gene; V was cut back by 0 bases and J by 7 bases. The V gene's germline CDR1 is SGHRS and CDR2 YFSETQ. The CDR3 sequence is 14 residues long. The CDR3 spells CASSLGTGALEAFF. CDR3 in DNA: TGCGCCAGCAGCTTGGGTACAGGGGCCCTTGAAGCTTTCTTT.

Worth noting for this clone: Other DNA sequences of this sample code for an identical CDR3. V gene TRBV15 combines with J gene TRBJ2-7, with D possibly matching TRBD1 (6 bases). The CDR3 has 15 residues. Germline V lookup: CDR1 LNHNV, CDR2 YYDKDF (reference sequence). V lost 3 bases and J 2 bases, leaving 14 bases between the germline ends. DNA of the CDR3: TGTGCCACCAGCAGGGAATGGGACACCACCTACGAGCAGTACTTC. Translation gives CATSREWDTTYEQYF. Drawing the rest from reference TRBV15 and TRBJ2-7, the complete variable domain is DAMVIQNPRYQVTQFGKPVTLSCSQTLNHNVMYWYQQKSSQAPKLLFHYYDKDFNNEADTPDNFQSRRPNTSFCFLDIRSPGLGDTAMYLCATSREWDTTYEQYFGPGTRLTVT.

A few counts support this clone. Other nucleotide sequences from this sample produce the same CDR3. This CDR3 is CASSLGRAYEQYF. CDR3 nucleotide sequence: TGTGCCAGCAGCTTAGGTCGAGCCTACGAGCAGTACTTC. This chain joins TRBV5-5 and TRBJ2-7; no definite D call. This CDR3 contains 13 residues. Germline CDR1 reads SGHKS; CDR2 reads YYEKEE (reference sequence). V was cut by 2 bases and J by 2 bases, with 8 bases left in between.

The chain employs TRBV28 and TRBJ2-3, with TRBD2 matching over 10 bases. J gave up 8 bases and V 4 bases, and 12 bases lay outside the gene matches. Germline V gives CDR1 MDHEN, CDR2 SYDVKM. The CDR3 contains 16 residues. The CDR3 DNA reads TGTGCCAGCAGTTCTCCTAGCGGGGGAAGGCCCGGTACGCAGTATTTT. Translated, it gives CASSSPSGGRPGTQYF.

The chain employs TRBV19 and TRBJ1-4; 10 bases line up with TRBD1. The CDR3 consists of 15 residues. CDR1 is LNHDA and CDR2 is SQIVND in the germline V gene (reference sequence). V lost 7 bases and J lost 6; bases outside the gene matches: 8. In nucleotides, the CDR3 is TGTGCCAGTACCCCCCGGGGACAGGGGTATGAAAAACTGTTTTTT. Amino acids: CASTPRGQGYEKLFF. The full variable domain, its missing parts supplied by reference TRBV19 and TRBJ1-4, is DGGITQSPKYLFRKEGQNVTLSCEQNLNHDAMYWYRQDPGQGLRLIYYSQIVNDFQKGDIAEGYSVSREKKESFPLTVTSAQKNPTAFYLCASTPRGQGYEKLFFGSGTQLSVL.

The gene calls are TRBV29-1 and TRBJ2-2, with 10 positions matching TRBD1. Germline loops: CDR1 SQVTM, CDR2 ANQGSEA. The CDR3 is made up of 16 amino acids. V trimming: 5 bases; J trimming: 4 bases; junction bases outside the gene matches: 10. The DNA of the CDR3 is TGCAGCGTTAAACCGACAGGGGGCGATATCACCGGGGAGCTGTTTTTT. This gives the protein CSVKPTGGDITGELFF.

This chain uses TRBV5-1 with TRBJ1-2; maybe TRBD1 (5 bases). The V end lost 2 bases, the J end lost 8 bases, and 13 bases lay between the germline ends. The CDR3 is 13 amino acids. Per the germline V gene, CDR1 is SGHRS and CDR2 is YFSETQ. The CDR3 DNA reads TGCGCCAGCAGCTTCGGGGGAGGTGGCGGCTACACCTTC. Protein product: CASSFGGGGGYTF.

The chain couples TRBV5-4 to TRBJ2-1; TRBD1 might be the D (6 bases). Germline CDR1 and CDR2: SGHNT and YYREEE (reference sequence). The CDR3 has 15 residues. V shed 4 bases and J shed 3 bases, with 14 bases lying between them. CDR3 in DNA: TGTGCCAGCAGCCAGACAGGCAACTACTACAATGAGCAGTTCTTC. Its protein is CASSQTGNYYNEQFF.

The chain uses TRBV28 and TRBJ2-7; D is ambiguous. The CDR3 sequence is 14 residues long. Germline CDR1 reads MDHEN; CDR2 reads SYDVKM. Trimming cost V 5 bases and J 1 base, with 12 bases left between them. The CDR3 DNA sequence: TGTGCCAGCAGTAAGACGGATGGGTCCTACGAGCAGTACTTC. This translates into CASSKTDGSYEQYF.

The chain uses TRBV28 and TRBJ1-4; 9 bases are shared with TRBD1. Unmatched junction bases numbered 1, after V lost 8 bases and J lost 3 bases. This CDR3 region has 13 residues. CDR1 MDHEN and CDR2 SYDVKM come from the germline V gene. The CDR3 DNA follows: TGTGCCAGCCGGGACAGGGCTAATGAAAAACTGTTTTTT. Residues: CASRDRANEKLFF.

The rearrangement uses TRBV7-9 and TRBJ2-5; a possible D gene is TRBD1 (5 bases). The CDR3 sequence is 19 residues long. The ends were cut back, 5 bases at V and 1 base at J, with 26 bases in the middle. In germline, CDR1 is SEHNR, CDR2 FQNEAQ (reference sequence). DNA for the CDR3: TGTGCCAGCAGCCCCCGCACCCAGGGAATCTCGCTCGGCCAAGAGACCCAGTACTTC. Translated: CASSPRTQGISLGQETQYF. The entire variable domain, with the rest obtained from reference TRBV7-9 and TRBJ2-5, is as follows: DTGVSQNPRHKITKRGQNVTFRCDPISEHNRLYWYRQTLGQGPEFLTYFQNEAQLEKSRLLSDRFSAERPKGSFSTLEIQRTEQGDSAMYLCASSPRTQGISLGQETQYFGPGTRLLVL.

V usage is TRBV7-8 and J usage is TRBJ2-1; D may be TRBD2 (5 bases). V lost 2 bases and J lost 0, with 8 bases in between. CDR1 and CDR2 (germline): SGHVS, FQNEAQ. The CDR3 extends over 15 amino acids. This chain's CDR3 is CASSLTRSSYNEQFF. CDR3 coding DNA: TGTGCCAGCAGCTTAACTAGGAGCTCCTACAATGAGCAGTTCTTC.

The rearrangement uses TRBV5-5 and TRBJ1-1, with D perhaps matching TRBD1 (6 bases). The CDR3 has 14 residues. CDR1 is SGHKS and CDR2 is YYEKEE in the germline V gene (reference sequence). V was shortened by 4 bases and J by 5 bases, with 15 bases between the two germline ends. CDR3 nucleotides: TGTGCCAGCAGCCTACCAGGGGCAGGGACTGAAGCTTTCTTT. Translated: CASSLPGAGTEAFF.

The rearrangement uses TRBV5-5 and TRBJ2-1, with D possibly TRBD2 on 5 matching bases. Trimming cost V 0 bases and J 6 bases, with 19 bases left between them. Germline-derived CDR1 and CDR2 are SGHKS and YYEKEE (reference sequence). The CDR3 consists of 17 residues. The CDR3 loop reads CASSLDPAPGEINEQFF. DNA for the CDR3: TGTGCCAGCAGCTTGGATCCGGCGCCCGGGGAGATCAATGAGCAGTTCTTC.

The chain joins TRBV4-2 to TRBJ2-5; D possibly matches TRBD1 or TRBD2 (7 bases each). Trimming cost V 6 bases and J 3 bases, with 14 bases left between them. Per germline, CDR1 LGHNA and CDR2 YNFKEQ. This CDR3 region has 14 residues. The CDR3 spells CASRLQGGEETQYF. The DNA of the CDR3 is TGTGCCAGCAGGCTTCAGGGGGGGGAAGAGACCCAGTACTTC.

This clone appeared a single time. V gene TRBV19 combines with J gene TRBJ2-2; TRBD1 is a possible D gene (6 bases). CDR1 LNHDA and CDR2 SQIVND come from the germline V gene (reference sequence). The germline V and J ends were trimmed by 4 bases and 1 base, with 10 bases remaining between them. The CDR3 totals 15 residues. The chain's CDR3 is CASSRGRGNTGELFF. The CDR3, as DNA: TGTGCCAGTAGTAGGGGCAGGGGGAACACCGGGGAGCTGTTTTTT.

The chain carries TRBV27 and TRBJ2-7, with D perhaps being TRBD1 or TRBD2 (5 bases each). The germline V gene encodes CDR1 MNHEY and CDR2 SMNVEV (reference sequence). V was trimmed by 3 bases and J by 2 bases, leaving 14 bases between them. This CDR3 has 15 residues. The CDR3 spells CASSFQQGETYEQYF. CDR3 in DNA: TGTGCCAGCAGTTTCCAGCAGGGAGAAACCTACGAGCAGTACTTC.

This clone appeared once. The chain recombines TRBV5-5 with TRBJ2-7; D tentatively reads TRBD1 or TRBD2 (5 bases each). The V and J ends lost 4 bases and 4 bases respectively, with 15 bases between them. CDR3 length: 14 amino acids. The germline CDR1 and CDR2 sequences are SGHKS and YYEKEE (reference sequence). CDR3 DNA sequence: TGTGCCAGCAGCCCAGCCGGGACCTTATACGAGCAGTACTTC. As protein: CASSPAGTLYEQYF.

This chain connects TRBV19 to TRBJ2-2, with unresolved D. Looked up from germline, CDR1 is LNHDA and CDR2 is SQIVND (reference sequence). V lost 8 bases and J lost 3, with 10 bases in between. The length of the CDR3 is 13 residues. For the CDR3, the DNA is TGTGCCAGTGAAGGGCTCTACACCGGGGAGCTGTTTTTT. This codes for CASEGLYTGELFF.

The CDR3 sequence: CASSQGISSGNTIYF. The CDR3 DNA is TGTGCCAGCAGCCAGGGGATAAGCTCTGGAAACACCATATATTTT. This chain joins TRBV7-6 and TRBJ1-3, with D perhaps matching TRBD1 (6 bases). Trimming stripped 5 bases from V and 0 bases from J, with 11 bases between. The CDR3 covers 15 residues. Looked up from germline, CDR1 is SGHVS and CDR2 is FNYEAQ.

The genes are TRBV7-9 and TRBJ2-7, with D possibly being TRBD2 (5 bases). Germline loops: CDR1 SEHNR, CDR2 FQNEAQ (reference sequence). Trimming took off 5 bases at V and 2 bases at J, with 13 bases between the two ends. This CDR3 region has 14 residues. CDR3 sequence reads: CASSPRVLPYEQYF. The CDR3 DNA reads as TGTGCCAGCAGCCCGAGGGTGTTACCCTACGAGCAGTACTTC. Filled out from reference TRBV7-9 and TRBJ2-7, the complete variable domain reads DTGVSQNPRHKITKRGQNVTFRCDPISEHNRLYWYRQTLGQGPEFLTYFQNEAQLEKSRLLSDRFSAERPKGSFSTLEIQRTEQGDSAMYLCASSPRVLPYEQYFGPGTRLTVT.

The CDR3, as DNA: TGTGCCAGCGGTTGGGACAAATCCCTCCCTGGGGCCAACGTCCTGACTTTC. Protein product: CASGWDKSLPGANVLTF. The gene calls are TRBV2 and TRBJ2-6, with D possibly TRBD1 on 6 matching bases. The CDR3 has 17 residues. The V gene lost 8 bases and the J gene lost 2 bases, with 19 bases spanning the gap. CDR1 and CDR2 (germline): SNHLY, FYNNEI.

The table lists this clone with a count of one. This chain links TRBV19 with TRBJ2-3, with D maybe TRBD2 (5 bases). The CDR3 extends over 16 amino acids. Between the trimmed V and J ends, which lost 3 bases and 0 bases, there was a span of 13 bases. Germline V gene lookup returns CDR1 LNHDA and CDR2 SQIVND (reference sequence). The CDR3 loop is CASSMRLASSTDTQYF. For the CDR3, the DNA is TGTGCCAGTAGTATGAGGCTAGCCTCTAGCACAGATACGCAGTATTTT.

The CDR3 DNA reads TGTGCCAGCAGCTTAGGCCCGGGACTCTCCTACAATGAGCAGTTCTTC. Encoded protein: CASSLGPGLSYNEQFF. The chain has TRBV7-2 and TRBJ2-1, with TRBD2 as a possible D gene (6 bases). This CDR3 is 16 amino acids long. Germline-derived CDR1 and CDR2 are SGHTA and FQGNSA. V lost 1 base to trimming and J lost 0 bases, with 10 bases between them.

This CDR3 is CASSEPAGLALDTQYF. CDR3 coding DNA: TGTGCCAGCAGTGAACCGGCGGGACTAGCGCTAGATACGCAGTATTTT. J is TRBJ2-3 and V is TRBV2, with 10 bases matching TRBD2. J lost 5 bases, V lost 2 bases, and 7 bases had no gene match. CDR1 and CDR2 from the germline V gene are SNHLY and FYNNEI. The CDR3 covers 16 residues.

The rearrangement links TRBV9 to TRBJ2-7, with a weak D call TRBD2 (5 bases). The CDR3 spans 15 residues. Trimming left V 0 bases short and J 1 base short, with 11 bases between. Per germline, CDR1 SGDLS and CDR2 YYNGEE. The CDR3 is CASSVEGSVSYEQYF. CDR3 nucleotide sequence: TGTGCCAGCAGCGTAGAGGGTAGCGTATCCTACGAGCAGTACTTC. The full variable domain, with the rest looked up from reference TRBV9 and TRBJ2-7, is DSGVTQTPKHLITATGQRVTLRCSPRSGDLSVYWYQQSLDQGLQFLIQYYNGEERAKGNILERFSAQQFPDLHSELNLSSLELGDSALYFCASSVEGSVSYEQYFGPGTRLTVT.

The count of this clone is one. The chain has TRBV11-2 and TRBJ2-1; 8 bases match TRBD2. CDR3 length: 15 residues. Trimming took 2 bases from V and 5 from J; bases not matched to a gene: 5. From germline, CDR1 is SGHAT and CDR2 FQNNGV. The CDR3 DNA follows: TGTGCCAGCAGCTTATGGCGGGGGGATAACAATGAGCAGTTCTTC. Translated, it gives CASSLWRGDNNEQFF.

V gene TRBV2 combines with J gene TRBJ1-1; D is undetermined. Germline values: CDR1 SNHLY, CDR2 FYNNEI. Between the trimmed V and J ends, which lost 3 bases and 1 base, there was a span of 6 bases. The CDR3 covers 13 residues. The DNA for the CDR3 is TGTGCCAGCAGTGAGCCGGGGAACACTGAAGCTTTCTTT. This gives the protein CASSEPGNTEAFF.

The genes are TRBV4-1 and TRBJ2-3; D is unclear. Trimming cost V 1 base and J 3 bases, with 14 bases left between them. CDR1 and CDR2 from the germline V gene are MGHRA and YSYEKL. This CDR3 region has 16 residues. Written as DNA, the CDR3 is TGCGCCAGCAGCCAAGGAGTCGGGCTGTTTACAGATACGCAGTATTTT. It specifies CASSQGVGLFTDTQYF.

J is TRBJ2-1 and V is TRBV15; D possibly corresponds to TRBD1 (5 bases). Trimming left V 0 bases short and J 10 bases short, with 10 bases between. CDR3 size: 13 residues. Germline V gene sequence: CDR1 LNHNV, CDR2 YYDKDF (reference sequence). CDR3 in DNA: TGTGCCACCAGCAGAGATGGTAAGGGGGAGCAGTTCTTC. Its translation: CATSRDGKGEQFF.